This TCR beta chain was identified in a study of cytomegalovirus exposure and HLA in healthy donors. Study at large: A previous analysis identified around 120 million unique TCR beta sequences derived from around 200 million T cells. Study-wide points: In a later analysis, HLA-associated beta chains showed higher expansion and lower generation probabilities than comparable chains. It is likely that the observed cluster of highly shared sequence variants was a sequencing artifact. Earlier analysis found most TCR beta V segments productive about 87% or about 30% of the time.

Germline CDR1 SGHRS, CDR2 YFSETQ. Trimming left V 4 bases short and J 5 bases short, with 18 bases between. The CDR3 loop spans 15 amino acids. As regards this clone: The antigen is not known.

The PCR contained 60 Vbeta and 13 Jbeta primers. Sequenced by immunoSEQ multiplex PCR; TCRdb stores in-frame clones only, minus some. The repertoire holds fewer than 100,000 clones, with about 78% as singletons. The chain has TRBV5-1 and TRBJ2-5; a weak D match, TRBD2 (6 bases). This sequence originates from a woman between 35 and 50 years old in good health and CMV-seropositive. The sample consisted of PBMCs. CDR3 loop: CASSVDGGSGETQYF. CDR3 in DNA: TGCGCCAGCAGCGTGGACGGAGGGTCGGGGGAGACCCAGTACTTC.